This record looks at one T cell receptor beta chain sequence and its context. Its antigen remains undetermined. No quality values exist for individual bases; no much larger clone is one base distant. The data are from a study of tumor-infiltrating T cells and Merkel cell polyomavirus (dated by TCRdb to about 2017). General notes on the study: The study examined CD8+ T cells specific for the Merkel cell polyomavirus KLL epitope in Merkel cell carcinoma patients. Varying disease stages were represented at patient presentation, and patients were followed for a median of roughly 2.7 years (range about 1.1 to 6.0 years). Varied, non-standardized therapies, including chemotherapy, radiation and immunotherapies, were received by the patients. TRB sequencing covered KLL-tetramer-sorted cells from blood or tumor-infiltrating lymphocytes in approximately 15 samples, plus 12 matched whole-tumor samples. Most whole-tumor samples were obtained as 25-micron curls cut from formalin-fixed, paraffin-embedded tissue blocks. Across the study, one tumor sample was a frozen nodal tumor digest and one was a flash-frozen core biopsy of a metastasis. What the research found in general, with its limitations: More unique KLL-specific clonotypes in tumors (roughly 5-120 vs 0-3) was associated with a significant MCC-specific survival advantage (P = 0.0051). One limitation of the study is the small sample size (n of about twelve patients). Because only a single viral epitope was studied, T cells directed against other Merkel cell polyomavirus epitopes were not captured. Significantly improved MCC-specific survival was associated with a higher fraction of KLL-specific T cells within tumors (roughly 1.9-18% versus roughly 0-0.15%). KLL-specific TRB repertoires proved diverse and largely private: among around 380 unique sequences, only one clonotype was public, and two patients shared that clonotype.

The library was prepared using the immunoSEQ multiplex PCR assay. Adaptive Biotechnologies (Seattle, WA) carried out genomic DNA extraction, TRB sequencing and normalization. The authors processed their data as follows. Clonality was calculated as one minus the Shannon entropy of productive TRB sequences, normalized by log2 of unique productive sequences. KLL-specific clonotypes in tumors were identified by matching TCRbeta CDR3 amino acid sequences to those from the tetramer-sorted sample of each patient. Held by TCRdb, this immuneACCESS table contains in-frame sequences only and omits some clones. Under half of the omission traces to an unresolved V gene where checked; the cause of the rest is unknown. Clone size and V and J calls were adopted from that table, with D and trimming inferred from the DNA. The table for this sample lists 2,500 to 3,500 clones; about four fifths of them were counted only once. The ten biggest clones cover approximately 10% of the sample.

All patients' tumors stained robustly positive for Merkel cell polyomavirus Large T antigen by immunohistochemistry. The study included some 12 Merkel cell carcinoma patients who had robust KLL-tetramer+ populations, above 0.04% of CD8+ T cells, in blood and/or cultured TIL. All patients were Caucasian, with a median age of approximately 65 years and a range of about 50 to 85 years. Trimmed from V: 9 bases; trimmed from J: 1 base; junction bases lacking a gene match: 4. Reading from cysteine to valine, the CDR3 counts 13 amino acids. The kept DNA is CDR3 alone, 39 bases in frame from the first base. CDR1 and CDR2 are drawn from the germline V gene (reference sequence): WNHNN, SYGVQD.

Material for sequencing was tumor tissue. This clonotype originated in a man between 45 and 60 years old with Merkel cell carcinoma. The rearrangement joined TRBV10-1 to TRBJ2-7, with 9 junctional bases fitting TRBD2. For the CDR3, the sequence is CASRTSVSYEQYV. The bases read TGCGCCAGTCGGACTAGCGTTTCCTACGAGCAGTACGTC.